Listed here are 21 T cell receptor beta chains from one sample, sequenced in a study of tumor-infiltrating lymphocytes in localized non-small cell lung cancer. Clones were sequenced by immunoSEQ multiplex PCR, and TCRdb holds only the in-frame ones, with some missing. In the table there are approximately 13,000 clones, around 85% of which are singletons. What was sequenced was uninvolved lung tissue not adjacent to the tumor. The receptors originated from a human donor with non-small cell lung cancer.

V and J are TRBV18 and TRBJ1-1, with a possible D match to TRBD1 (5 bases). CDR1 is KGHSH, CDR2 LQKENI, per germline. The V end was cut by 5 bases, the J end by 5 bases, with 18 bases between. There are 15 residues in the CDR3. CDR3 nucleotides: TGTGCCAGCTCATCAGAAGGAGGGGCTAGGACTGAAGCTTTCTTT. This codes for CASSSEGGARTEAFF.

The chain carries TRBV12-5 and TRBJ1-1; D gene unclear. Germline CDR1 reads LGHNT; CDR2 reads FRNRAP. V was cut by 2 bases and J by 5 bases, with 12 bases left in between. The CDR3 totals 14 residues. The CDR3 DNA follows: TGTGCTAGTGGTTTGTTCCCACTCGGGACTGAAGCTTTCTTT. Translating gives CASGLFPLGTEAFF.

This clone was picked up one time. V usage is TRBV5-1 and J usage is TRBJ2-6, with D uncertain. V was shortened by 4 bases and J by 0 bases, with 11 bases between the two germline ends. This CDR3 comprises 16 residues. In germline, CDR1 is SGHRS, CDR2 YFSETQ. The CDR3 spells CASSIVVGSGANVLTF. The DNA of the CDR3 is TGCGCCAGCAGCATAGTGGTGGGCTCTGGGGCCAACGTCCTGACTTTC.

V gene TRBV28 combines with J gene TRBJ1-2; perhaps TRBD1 as D (6 bases). Deletions cut 10 bases from V and 3 bases from J, with 12 bases between. There are 12 residues in the CDR3. The germline V gene encodes CDR1 MDHEN and CDR2 SYDVKM. CDR3 DNA: TGTGCCACCTCGACAGGAGACTATGGCTACACCTTC. This codes for CATSTGDYGYTF.

This chain uses TRBV11-2 with TRBJ1-2, with 8 bases lining up with TRBD1. Germline loops: CDR1 SGHAT, CDR2 FQNNGV. The CDR3 is made up of 13 amino acids. V lost 4 bases and J lost 8; bases outside the gene matches: 6. The CDR3 spells CASSSQGAGGYTF. CDR3 sequence (DNA): TGTGCCAGCAGCTCCCAGGGGGCAGGCGGCTACACCTTC. Based on the CDR3 plus reference TRBV11-2 and TRBJ1-2, the full variable domain is EAGVAQSPRYKIIEKRQSVAFWCNPISGHATLYWYQQILGQGPKLLIQFQNNGVVDDSQLPKDRFSAERLKGVDSTLKIQPAKLEDSAVYLCASSSQGAGGYTFGSGTRLTVV.

This clone was counted between two and nine times. J is TRBJ2-3 and V is TRBV30, with 14 bases identical to TRBD2. Germline V gives CDR1 GTSNPN, CDR2 SVGIG (reference sequence). Trimming cost V 6 bases and J 4 bases; bases outside gene matches: 12. This CDR3 region has 17 residues. The CDR3 is CACSPGLAGVRADTQYF. CDR3 sequence (DNA): TGTGCCTGTTCGCCGGGACTAGCGGGGGTCCGGGCAGATACGCAGTATTTT.

This sequence joins TRBV15 and TRBJ1-5; perhaps TRBD1 as D (5 bases). V was cut by 1 base and J by 7 bases, with 14 bases left in between. Germline loops: CDR1 LNHNV, CDR2 YYDKDF (reference sequence). The CDR3 is 15 amino acids. The CDR3 reads CATSRGWGRDQPQHF. The DNA for the CDR3 is TGTGCCACCAGCAGAGGGTGGGGCAGGGACCAGCCCCAGCATTTT.

The chain employs TRBV7-3 and TRBJ2-5, with a weak D call TRBD2 (7 bases). The CDR3 contains 18 residues. V was cut by 4 bases and J by 2 bases, with 23 bases left in between. Germline values: CDR1 SGHTA, CDR2 FQGTGA. In DNA form, the CDR3 reads TGTGCCAGCAGCTCCGGAACTGGGGGGGGGCCGGGACAAGAGACCCAGTACTTC. It translates to CASSSGTGGGPGQETQYF.

The rearrangement uses TRBV11-2 and TRBJ2-5; 10 bases are a match to TRBD1. Per germline, CDR1 SGHAT and CDR2 FQNNGV. The length of the CDR3 is 16 residues. V lost 1 base, J lost 5 bases, and 7 bases stayed unmatched. The CDR3 sequence: CASSLGRDRGKETQYF. In DNA form, the CDR3 reads TGTGCCAGCAGCTTAGGGCGGGACAGGGGTAAGGAGACCCAGTACTTC. The entire variable domain, with the rest obtained from reference TRBV11-2 and TRBJ2-5, is as follows: EAGVAQSPRYKIIEKRQSVAFWCNPISGHATLYWYQQILGQGPKLLIQFQNNGVVDDSQLPKDRFSAERLKGVDSTLKIQPAKLEDSAVYLCASSLGRDRGKETQYFGPGTRLLVL.

The chain is built from TRBV14 and TRBJ1-4; D gene uncertain. The CDR3 sequence is 11 residues long. The germline V and J ends were trimmed by 3 bases and 8 bases, with 4 bases remaining between them. CDR1 is SGHDN and CDR2 is FVKESK in the germline V gene. The CDR3 nucleotides read TGTGCCAGCAGCCAGTCCGAAAAACTGTTTTTT. Protein: CASSQSEKLFF. Supplemented by reference TRBV14 and TRBJ1-4, the full variable domain reads EAGVTQFPSHSVIEKGQTVTLRCDPISGHDNLYWYRRVMGKEIKFLLHFVKESKQDESGMPNNRFLAERTGGTYSTLKVQPAELEDSGVYFCASSQSEKLFFGSGTQLSVL.

The chain combines TRBV5-4 with TRBJ1-4; D gene ambiguous. Germline assignment: CDR1 SGHNT and CDR2 YYREEE (reference sequence). The V and J ends lost 4 bases and 0 bases respectively, with 4 bases between them. This CDR3 region has 13 residues. CDR3 sequence (DNA): TGTGCCAGCAGCCGGGCAACTAATGAAAAACTGTTTTTT. This translates into CASSRATNEKLFF.

The J gene is TRBJ2-1, the V gene TRBV5-1; 10 bases agree with TRBD2. Germline V CDR1 and CDR2: SGHRS, YFSETQ. V lost 3 bases and J lost 3; bases outside the gene matches: 9. This CDR3 has 17 amino acids. The CDR3 DNA is TGCGCCAGCAGCTCAGGTAGCGGGAGGAACAACTACAATGAGCAGTTCTTC. Its translation: CASSSGSGRNNYNEQFF.

The rearrangement links TRBV5-6 to TRBJ1-4, with 7 bases matching TRBD1. The CDR3 has 14 residues. With 5 bases clipped from V and 3 bases from J, the junction kept 4 bases outside the gene matches. The germline V gene encodes CDR1 SGHDT and CDR2 YYEEEE. This chain's CDR3 is CASRQGLSNEKLFF. The CDR3 DNA follows: TGTGCCAGCAGACAGGGGTTGTCTAATGAAAAACTGTTTTTT.

V usage is TRBV7-2 and J usage is TRBJ2-2, with D possibly matching TRBD2 (7 bases). Germline V gives CDR1 SGHTA, CDR2 FQGNSA. Trimming left V 6 bases short and J 4 bases short, with 15 bases between. The CDR3 sequence is 15 residues long. The CDR3 loop reads CASRPRGASTGELFF. The CDR3 coding sequence is TGTGCCAGCAGACCCCGGGGGGCCAGCACCGGGGAGCTGTTTTTT.

The chain links TRBV7-2 to TRBJ2-7; D gene unclear. The germline CDR1 and CDR2 sequences are SGHTA and FQGNSA. The CDR3 is made up of 13 amino acids. Trimming cost V 5 bases and J 3 bases, with 11 bases left between them. CDR3 protein: CASSRSRGYEQYF. CDR3 coding DNA: TGTGCCAGCAGCAGGAGCAGAGGCTACGAGCAGTACTTC. The complete variable domain, with remaining parts taken from reference TRBV7-2 and TRBJ2-7, reads GAGVSQSPSNKVTEKGKDVELRCDPISGHTALYWYRQSLGQGLEFLIYFQGNSAPDKSGLPSDRFSAERTGGSVSTLTIQRTQQEDSAVYLCASSRSRGYEQYFGPGTRLTVT.

This chain joins TRBV7-9 and TRBJ2-3, with 12 bases fitting TRBD2. Trimming took 4 bases from V and 4 from J; bases not matched to a gene: 3. Per the germline V gene, CDR1 is SEHNR and CDR2 is FQNEAQ (reference sequence). The CDR3 extends over 15 amino acids. The DNA of the CDR3 is TGTGCCAGCAGCTACTCTAGCGGGAGGGCAGATACGCAGTATTTT. It translates to CASSYSSGRADTQYF.

The chain carries TRBV7-8 and TRBJ2-1; D remains ambiguous. The CDR3 totals 15 residues. Germline V gene data show CDR1 as SGHVS and CDR2 as FQNEAQ. V lost 5 bases and J 3 bases, leaving 14 bases between the germline ends. The CDR3 sequence: CASSPTDSFYNEQFF. CDR3 coding DNA: TGTGCCAGCAGCCCGACTGATAGCTTCTACAATGAGCAGTTCTTC.

This rearrangement joins TRBV27 to TRBJ1-2, with D maybe TRBD1 (5 bases). The CDR3 is 14 residues long. Trimming removed 1 base at V and 6 bases at J, with 12 bases between. Germline V lookup: CDR1 MNHEY, CDR2 SMNVEV (reference sequence). The CDR3 DNA reads TGTGCCAGCAGTTTATGGCAGGGTAGGAATGGCTACACCTTC. It is translated as CASSLWQGRNGYTF.

The gene calls are TRBV18 and TRBJ2-5; TRBD1 aligns across 12 bases. The V and J ends lost 6 bases and 5 bases, in that order; junction bases with no gene match: 10. This CDR3 comprises 16 residues. Germline V gene lookup returns CDR1 KGHSH and CDR2 LQKENI. CDR3 DNA sequence: TGTGCCAGCTCTGTGCCCGGGACAGGGGGCCTTGAGACCCAGTACTTC. Translated, it gives CASSVPGTGGLETQYF.

This sequence joins TRBV11-1 and TRBJ2-5, with 7 nucleotides matching TRBD1. CDR1 is SGHAT, CDR2 FQDESV, per germline (reference sequence). The CDR3 sequence is 13 residues long. The trim removed 5 bases at V and 6 bases at J, leaving 6 bases unmatched. The CDR3 DNA is TGTGCCAGCAGCGAACGACAGGGAAAGACCCAGTACTTC. Amino acid sequence: CASSERQGKTQYF.

The V and J genes are TRBV28 and TRBJ2-7, with TRBD2 identical over 7 bases. This CDR3 has 15 residues. Germline loops: CDR1 MDHEN, CDR2 SYDVKM. The trim removed 3 bases at V and 4 bases at J, leaving 9 bases unmatched. The CDR3 sequence is CASSFGGSVAYEQYF. DNA of the CDR3: TGTGCCAGCAGTTTTGGCGGGAGTGTAGCATACGAGCAGTACTTC.